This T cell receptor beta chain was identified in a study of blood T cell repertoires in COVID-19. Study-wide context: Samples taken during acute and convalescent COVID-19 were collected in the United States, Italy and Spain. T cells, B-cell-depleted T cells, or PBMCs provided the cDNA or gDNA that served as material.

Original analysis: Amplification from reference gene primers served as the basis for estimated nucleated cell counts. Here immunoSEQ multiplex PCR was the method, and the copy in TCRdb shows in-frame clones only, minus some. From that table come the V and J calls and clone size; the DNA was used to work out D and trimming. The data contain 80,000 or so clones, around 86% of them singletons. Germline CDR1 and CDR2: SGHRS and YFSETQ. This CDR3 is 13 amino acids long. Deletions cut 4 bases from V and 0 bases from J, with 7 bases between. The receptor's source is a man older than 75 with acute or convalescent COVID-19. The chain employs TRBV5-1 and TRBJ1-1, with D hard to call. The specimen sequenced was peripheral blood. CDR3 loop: CASSVQMNTEAFF. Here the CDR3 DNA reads TGCGCCAGCAGCGTCCAGATGAACACTGAAGCTTTCTTT. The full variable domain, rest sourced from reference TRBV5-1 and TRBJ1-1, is KAGVTQTPRYLIKTRGQQVTLSCSPISGHRSVSWYQQTPGQGLQFLFEYFSETQRNKGNFPGRFSGRQFSNSRSEMNVSTLELGDSALYLCASSVQMNTEAFFGQGTRLTVV.